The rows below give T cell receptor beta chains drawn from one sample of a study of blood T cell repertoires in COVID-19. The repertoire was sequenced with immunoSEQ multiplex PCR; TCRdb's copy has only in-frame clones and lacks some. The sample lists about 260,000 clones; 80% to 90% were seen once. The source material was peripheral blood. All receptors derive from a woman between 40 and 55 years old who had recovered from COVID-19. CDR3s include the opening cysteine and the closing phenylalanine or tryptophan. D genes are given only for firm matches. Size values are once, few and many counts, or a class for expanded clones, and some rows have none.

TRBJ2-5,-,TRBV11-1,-,TGTGCCAGCAGCTTAGATCCGGAAGAGACCCAGTACTTC,CASSLDPEETQYF
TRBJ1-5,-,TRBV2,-,TGTGCCATGGGAGGGACGTATAGCAATCAGCCCCAGCATTTT,CAMGGTYSNQPQHF
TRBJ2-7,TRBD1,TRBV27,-,TGTGCCAGTTCATTTACGAGGACAGGGGCCTACGAGCAGTACTTC,CASSFTRTGAYEQYF
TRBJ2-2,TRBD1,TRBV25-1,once,TGTGCCAGCACCGGGGACAGGTTCACCGGGGAGCTGTTTTTT,CASTGDRFTGELFF
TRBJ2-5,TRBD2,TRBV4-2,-,TGTGCCAGCAGCCCCTTAGCGGGGGGCGTCGAGACCCAGTACTTC,CASSPLAGGVETQYF
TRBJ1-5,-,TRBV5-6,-,TGTGCCAGCAGCTCCTTGAGCTTGAGGGATCAGCCCCAGCATTTT,CASSSLSLRDQPQHF
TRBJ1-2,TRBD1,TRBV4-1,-,TGCGCCAGCAGCCATCGACAGGGGACCAACTATGGCTACACCTTC,CASSHRQGTNYGYTF
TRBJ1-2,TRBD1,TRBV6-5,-,TGTGCCAGCAGTTACTCTAGGACAGGGAAGAAGCGCACCTTC,CASSYSRTGKKRTF
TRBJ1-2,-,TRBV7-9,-,TGTGCCAGCAGCTTTGGAGGGGACGGCTACACCTTC,CASSFGGDGYTF
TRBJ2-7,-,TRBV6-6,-,TGTGCCAGCAGTACCTACCAAGACAGCTACGAGCAGTACTTC,CASSTYQDSYEQYF
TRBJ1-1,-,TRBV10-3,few,TGTGCCATCAGCGCCATTTCAGACACTGAAGCTTTCTTT,CAISAISDTEAFF
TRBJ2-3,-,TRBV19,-,TGTGCCAGTACCGACCTTACCACTAATACGCAGTATTTT,CASTDLTTNTQYF
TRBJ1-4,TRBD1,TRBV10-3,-,TGTGCCATCAGTGATTCCAGGGGGGAGAGTGAAAAACTGTTTTTT,CAISDSRGESEKLFF
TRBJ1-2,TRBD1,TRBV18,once,TGTGCCAGCTCCGCGGGACAGGGGTATGGCTACACCTTC,CASSAGQGYGYTF
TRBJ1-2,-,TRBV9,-,TGTGCCAGCAGCGTAGCTACCTCGGGCTACACCTTC,CASSVATSGYTF
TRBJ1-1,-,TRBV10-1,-,TGCGCCAGCAGTTTGAGAAGGGGGGGAAAGACTGAAGCTTTCTTT,CASSLRRGGKTEAFF
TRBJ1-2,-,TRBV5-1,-,TGCGCCAGCAGCTTGTCGCCGCAGGGGCGGACACTGCTATATGGCTACACCTTC,CASSLSPQGRTLLYGYTF
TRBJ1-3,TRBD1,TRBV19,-,TGTGCCAGTAGTATTGACAGGGCCTCTGGAAACACCATATATTTT,CASSIDRASGNTIYF
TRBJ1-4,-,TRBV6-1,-,TGTGCCAGCAGTGAAGCGGCGGGGGCGGACGAAAAACTGTTTTTT,CASSEAAGADEKLFF
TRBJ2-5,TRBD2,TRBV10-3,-,TGTGCCATCAGTCTGGGGACTAGCTGGCAAGAGACCCAGTACTTC,CAISLGTSWQETQYF
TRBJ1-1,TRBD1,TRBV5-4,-,TGTGCCAGCAGCCCGACAGGGGGCTTAGCTGAAGCTTTCTTT,CASSPTGGLAEAFF
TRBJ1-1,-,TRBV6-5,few,TGTGCCAGCAGTACTACAGGGTACGGCACTGAAGCTTTCTTT,CASSTTGYGTEAFF